This TCR beta chain was sequenced in a study of T-cell reconstitution after alpha-beta-depleted transplantation in children. Whole-study findings and limits: Newly produced T cells mostly provided counts and TCRbeta diversity after one year, as hyperexpanded clones declined. Several hundred graft clones that had expanded were reportedly the source of alpha-beta T cells about two months after transplant. The origin of high day-60 TCRbeta diversity in some patients lay in surviving recipient T cells and thymic progenitors.

Preparation of the TCRbeta library involved a method that used unique molecular identifiers. One entry per CDR3 protein, called by TCRdb with MiXCR from the PCR reads. The table records a few hundred thousand distinct CDR3 sequences, about 24% of them present only once. This clonotype was found a few times. Its antigen is still unknown. The CDR3 contains 13 residues. CDR1 and CDR2 from the germline V gene are DFQATT and SNEGSKA (reference sequence). Trimming pared 3 bases from V and 7 bases from J, leaving 16 bases between. J is TRBJ2-7 and V is TRBV20-1; weak D call: TRBD1 (5 bases). Sample: PBMCs, mostly from graft donor cells, taken 360 days after TCRalphabeta/CD19-depleted stem cell transplant. The sequence was collected from a female patient between 2 and 15 years old who had a stem cell transplant for congenital amegakaryocytic thrombocytopenia, so the T cells may come from the graft donor. The CDR3 nucleotides read TGCAGTGCTAGCCTCCCTGACAGAAGAGAGCAGTACTTC. Its translation: CSASLPDRREQYF.